This TCR beta chain was retrieved from a study of blood T cell repertoires in COVID-19. Across the whole study: The samples span acute and convalescent COVID-19 from the United States, Italy and Spain.

In the original workflow: Amplifying reference gene primers gave estimates of nucleated cell counts. The protocol was immunoSEQ multiplex PCR, while the TCRdb copy is restricted to in-frame clones and leaves out a portion. The DNA was the basis for D and trimming; V, J and clone size are from that table. The sample consists of over 90,000 clones, roughly 80% of them appearing once. Followed over time, Seattle patients had been enrolled while infection was active. V shed 5 bases and J shed 1 base, with 9 bases lying between them. This CDR3 region has 13 residues. CDR1 SNHLY and CDR2 FYNNEI come from the germline V gene.

Sequencing was carried out using peripheral blood. This TCR was sampled from a man older than 75 with COVID-19, enrolled during active disease. V is TRBV2 and J is TRBJ2-7; D possibly corresponds to TRBD1 (5 bases). The CDR3 nucleotides are TGTGCCAGCAGTAGGCAGGGATCCTACGAGCAGTACTTC. Translation gives CASSRQGSYEQYF.